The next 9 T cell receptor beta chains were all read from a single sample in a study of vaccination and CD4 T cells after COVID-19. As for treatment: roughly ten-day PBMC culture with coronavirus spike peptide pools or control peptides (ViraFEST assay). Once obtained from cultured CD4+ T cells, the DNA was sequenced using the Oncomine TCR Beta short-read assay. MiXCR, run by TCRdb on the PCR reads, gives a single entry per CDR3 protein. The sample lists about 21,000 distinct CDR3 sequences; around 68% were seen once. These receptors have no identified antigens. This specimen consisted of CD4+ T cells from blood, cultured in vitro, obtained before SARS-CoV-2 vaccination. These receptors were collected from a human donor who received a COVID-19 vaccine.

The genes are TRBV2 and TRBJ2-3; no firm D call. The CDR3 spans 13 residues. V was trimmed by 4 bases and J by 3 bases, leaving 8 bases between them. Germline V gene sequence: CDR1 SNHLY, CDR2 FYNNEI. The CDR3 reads CASSGARTDTQYF. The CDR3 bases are TGTGCCAGCAGTGGGGCTCGAACAGATACGCAGTATTTT.

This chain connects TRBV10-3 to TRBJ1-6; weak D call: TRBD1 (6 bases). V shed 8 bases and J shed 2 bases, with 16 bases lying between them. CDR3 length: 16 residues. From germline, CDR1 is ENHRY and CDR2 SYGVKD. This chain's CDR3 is CAIGGWDNPYNSPLHF. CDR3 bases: TGTGCCATCGGAGGATGGGACAATCCCTATAATTCACCCCTCCACTTT.

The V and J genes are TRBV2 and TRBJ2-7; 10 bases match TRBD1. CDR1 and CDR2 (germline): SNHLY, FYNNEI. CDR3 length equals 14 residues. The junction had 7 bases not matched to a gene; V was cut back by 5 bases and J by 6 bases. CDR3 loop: CASSTGQGPSEQYF. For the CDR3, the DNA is TGTGCCAGCAGTACGGGACAGGGGCCCTCCGAGCAGTACTTC.

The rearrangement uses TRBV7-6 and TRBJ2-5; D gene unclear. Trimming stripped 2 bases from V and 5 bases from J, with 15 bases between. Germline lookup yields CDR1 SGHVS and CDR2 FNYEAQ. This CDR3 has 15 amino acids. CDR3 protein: CASSLRLDPGETQYF. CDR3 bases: TGTGCCAGCAGCTTAAGGCTCGATCCCGGCGAGACCCAGTACTTC. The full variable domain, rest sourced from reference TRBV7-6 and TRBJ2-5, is GAGVSQSPRYKVTKRGQDVALRCDPISGHVSLYWYRQALGQGPEFLTYFNYEAQQDKSGLPNDRFSAERPEGSISTLTIQRTEQRDSAMYRCASSLRLDPGETQYFGPGTRLLVL.

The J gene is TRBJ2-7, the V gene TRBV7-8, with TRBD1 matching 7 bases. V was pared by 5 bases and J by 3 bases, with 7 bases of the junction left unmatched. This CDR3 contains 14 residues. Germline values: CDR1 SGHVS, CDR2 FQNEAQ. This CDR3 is CASSVQGVHYEQYF. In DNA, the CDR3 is TGTGCCAGCAGCGTTCAGGGGGTCCACTACGAGCAGTACTTC.

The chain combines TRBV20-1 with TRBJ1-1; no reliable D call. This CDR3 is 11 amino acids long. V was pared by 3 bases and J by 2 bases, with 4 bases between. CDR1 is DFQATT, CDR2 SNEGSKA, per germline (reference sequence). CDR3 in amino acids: CSASPNTEAFF. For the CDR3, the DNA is TGCAGTGCTAGTCCCAACACTGAAGCTTTCTTT.

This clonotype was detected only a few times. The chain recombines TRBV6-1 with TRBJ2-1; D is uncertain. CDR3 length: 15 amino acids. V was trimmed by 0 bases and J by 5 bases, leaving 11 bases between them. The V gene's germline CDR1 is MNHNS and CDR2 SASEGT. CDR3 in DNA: TGTGCCAGCAGTGAAGCGTGGGCCGATAACAATGAGCAGTTCTTC. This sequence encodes CASSEAWADNNEQFF.

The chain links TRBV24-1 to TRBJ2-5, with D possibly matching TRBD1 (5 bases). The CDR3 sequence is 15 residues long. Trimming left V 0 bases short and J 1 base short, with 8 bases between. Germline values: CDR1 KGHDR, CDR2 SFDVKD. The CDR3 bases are TGTGCCACCAGTGATTTGGCTAGGGGCCAAGAGACCCAGTACTTC. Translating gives CATSDLARGQETQYF.

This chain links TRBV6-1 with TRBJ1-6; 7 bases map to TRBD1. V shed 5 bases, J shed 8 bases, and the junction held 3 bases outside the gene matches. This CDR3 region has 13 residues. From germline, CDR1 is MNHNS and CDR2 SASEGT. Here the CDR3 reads CASSRGQDSPLHF. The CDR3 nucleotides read TGTGCCAGCAGTAGAGGACAGGATTCACCCCTCCACTTT.